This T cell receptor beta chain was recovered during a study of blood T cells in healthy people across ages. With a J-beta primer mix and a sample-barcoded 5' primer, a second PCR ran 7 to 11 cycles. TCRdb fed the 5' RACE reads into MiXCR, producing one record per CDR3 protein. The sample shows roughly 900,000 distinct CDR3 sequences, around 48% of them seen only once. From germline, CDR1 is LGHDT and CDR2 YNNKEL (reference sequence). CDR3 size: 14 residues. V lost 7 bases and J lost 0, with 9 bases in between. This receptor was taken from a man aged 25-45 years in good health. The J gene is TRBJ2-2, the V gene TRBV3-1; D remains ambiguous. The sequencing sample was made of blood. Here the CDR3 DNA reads TGTGCCAGCACGACTGGAGCGAACACCGGGGAGCTGTTTTTT. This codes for CASTTGANTGELFF.